A selection of T cell receptor beta chains follows, all from one sample in a study of human T cells and chemical hapten exposure. One entry per CDR3 protein results from TCRdb running MiXCR on the 5' RACE reads. The table includes about 81,000 distinct CDR3 sequences, more than 7.5% detected once. Source of these receptors: a male donor in good health. CDR3s include the opening cysteine and the closing phenylalanine or tryptophan. Fields, in order: V gene, D gene, clone size, J gene, CDR3 protein, CDR3 DNA. D genes are given only for firm matches. A clone size is listed for some rows: how often the clone was seen (once, few, many), or a class if it is expanded.

TRBV7-2,TRBD2,many,TRBJ2-1,CASSLSGLAGGPFYNEQFF,TGTGCCAGCAGCCTTAGTGGACTAGCGGGGGGCCCCTTCTACAATGAGCAGTTCTTC
TRBV20-1,-,many,TRBJ2-7,CSARQGGGAGFSYEQYF,TGCAGTGCTAGGCAGGGAGGGGGCGCGGGATTCTCCTACGAGCAGTACTTC
TRBV7-2,-,few,TRBJ1-6,CASSLRLVAGANSPLHF,TGTGCCAGCAGTTTAAGGCTGGTGGCGGGGGCGAATTCACCCCTCCACTTT
TRBV18,TRBD1,-,TRBJ2-6,CASSPSTGAFGANVLTF,TGTGCCAGCTCACCATCGACAGGGGCTTTTGGGGCCAACGTCCTGACTTTC
TRBV24-1,-,many,TRBJ2-3,CATSGSDTQYF,TGTGCCACCAGTGGTTCAGATACGCAGTATTTT
TRBV6-5,-,-,TRBJ1-2,CASSYSTPRESSYGYTF,TGTGCCAGCAGTTACTCGACGCCCAGGGAAAGCTCCTATGGCTACACCTTC
TRBV7-9,-,many,TRBJ2-2,CASSPGKRTGELFF,TGTGCCAGCAGCCCGGGGAAGCGAACCGGGGAGCTGTTTTTT
TRBV6-6,-,many,TRBJ2-7,CASSDDMGSFSSPYEQYF,TGTGCCAGCAGCGATGACATGGGGAGCTTTTCGTCTCCCTACGAGCAGTACTTC
TRBV12-3/TRBV12-4,TRBD2,few,TRBJ2-2,CASSPPGTSGPAGTGELFF,TGTGCCAGCAGCCCTCCCGGGACTAGCGGGCCGGCGGGCACCGGGGAGCTGTTTTTT
TRBV7-9,TRBD1,-,TRBJ1-3,CASSLFGTGPTGNTIYF,TGTGCCAGCAGCTTATTTGGGACAGGGCCGACTGGAAACACCATATATTTT
TRBV5-1,-,-,TRBJ2-3,CASSPGRIPTDTQYF,TGCGCCAGCAGCCCAGGGAGAATACCCACAGATACGCAGTATTTT
TRBV7-9,-,-,TRBJ2-1,CASSRLSQGNEQFF,TGTGCCAGCAGCCGACTTTCACAGGGCAATGAGCAGTTCTTC
TRBV2,TRBD1,few,TRBJ1-5,CASSELRTGDNQPQHF,TGTGCCAGCAGTGAATTGAGGACAGGGGACAATCAGCCCCAGCATTTT
TRBV10-2,TRBD2,many,TRBJ2-3,CASSDPGLAEPVSDTQYF,TGCGCCAGCAGTGACCCGGGACTAGCGGAACCAGTATCAGATACGCAGTATTTT
TRBV27,TRBD1,many,TRBJ2-1,CASRKLGGDEQFF,TGTGCCAGCAGAAAACTAGGGGGCGATGAGCAGTTCTTC
TRBV4-1,-,many,TRBJ1-4,CASSPRGPNEKLFF,TGCGCCAGCAGCCCCCGGGGCCCTAATGAAAAACTGTTTTTT
TRBV29-1,TRBD1,few,TRBJ1-1,CSVGQGVPEAFF,TGCAGCGTCGGACAGGGGGTACCTGAAGCTTTCTTT
TRBV10-2,-,many,TRBJ2-4,CASSAYGEFKNIQYF,TGCGCCAGCAGTGCCTATGGCGAATTCAAAAACATTCAGTACTTC
TRBV20-1,-,few,TRBJ2-7,CSARGGVSSYEQYF,TGCAGTGCTAGAGGCGGGGTGAGCTCCTACGAGCAGTACTTC
TRBV5-4,TRBD1,few,TRBJ1-1,CASRLQGGLVEAFF,TGTGCCAGCAGGTTACAGGGGGGCTTGGTTGAAGCTTTCTTT
TRBV20-1,TRBD1,-,TRBJ1-5,CSARGDSIGNQPQHF,TGCAGTGCTAGAGGGGACAGTATAGGCAATCAGCCCCAGCATTTT
TRBV12-3/TRBV12-4,-,-,TRBJ1-2,CASSFYTGLGDYGYTF,TGTGCCAGCAGTTTTTACACTGGTTTAGGCGACTATGGCTACACCTTC
TRBV9,TRBD2,-,TRBJ2-1,CASSRGEGNNEQFF,TGTGCCAGCAGTCGGGGGGAGGGCAACAATGAGCAGTTCTTC
TRBV20-1,-,many,TRBJ2-3,CSAPPKSASSTDTQYF,TGCAGTGCTCCGCCGAAAAGCGCCTCTAGCACAGATACGCAGTATTTT
TRBV20-1,TRBD1,many,TRBJ2-1,CSALPVQGKGPYNEQFF,TGCAGTGCCCTCCCCGTACAGGGGAAGGGTCCCTACAATGAGCAGTTCTTC
TRBV6-2/TRBV6-3,TRBD1,many,TRBJ2-1,CASSIGQGWYNEQFF,TGTGCCAGCAGTATTGGACAGGGGTGGTATAATGAGCAGTTCTTC
TRBV12-3/TRBV12-4,-,many,TRBJ2-7,CASREGRRYEQYF,TGTGCCAGCCGAGAGGGGCGCCGCTACGAGCAGTACTTC
TRBV4-1,TRBD1,-,TRBJ1-1,CASSQAVTGVFTEAFF,TGCGCCAGCAGCCAAGCTGTGACAGGGGTGTTCACTGAAGCTTTCTTT
TRBV7-9,TRBD1,few,TRBJ1-1,CASSLVQGAFDTEAFF,TGTGCCAGCAGCTTAGTACAGGGGGCATTCGACACTGAAGCTTTCTTT
TRBV6-2/TRBV6-3,TRBD1,many,TRBJ1-1,CASSIDGTGEAFF,TGTGCCAGCAGCATAGACGGGACAGGCGAAGCTTTCTTT
TRBV2,-,-,TRBJ1-2,CASSEYAGQGTGYTF,TGTGCCAGCAGTGAATACGCTGGGCAGGGCACCGGCTACACCTTC
TRBV11-2,-,few,TRBJ2-7,CASSLDIFQGHEQYF,TGTGCCAGCAGCTTAGATATCTTTCAGGGGCACGAGCAGTACTTC
TRBV6-2/TRBV6-3,-,few,TRBJ2-2,CASRDTSTGELFF,TGTGCCAGCAGGGACACCAGCACCGGGGAGCTGTTTTTT
TRBV12-3/TRBV12-4,TRBD1,few,TRBJ2-7,CASSLRTGRRAYEQYF,TGTGCCAGCAGTCTCCGGACAGGGAGGAGGGCCTACGAGCAGTACTTC
TRBV20-1,-,few,TRBJ2-1,CSAREPSGLAYNEQFF,TGCAGTGCTAGAGAGCCCAGCGGGTTAGCCTACAATGAGCAGTTCTTC
TRBV7-9,TRBD1,few,TRBJ1-5,CASSLTGSGQGNQPQHF,TGTGCCAGCAGCTTGACGGGCTCGGGACAGGGGAATCAGCCCCAGCATTTT
TRBV15,TRBD1,few,TRBJ1-6,CATSRPSGTGHPNSPLHF,TGTGCCACCAGCAGACCCTCCGGGACAGGTCACCCGAATTCACCCCTCCACTTT
TRBV29-1,TRBD2,many,TRBJ2-3,CSVEPLSSGTSGSTDTQYF,TGCAGCGTTGAACCTCTAAGCTCCGGGACTAGCGGAAGCACAGATACGCAGTATTTT
TRBV7-9,-,-,TRBJ2-1,CASSLLLLSYNEQFF,TGTGCCAGCAGCTTACTCCTTCTGTCCTACAATGAGCAGTTCTTC
TRBV6-1,-,many,TRBJ2-7,CASSEGGRPRHEQYF,TGTGCCAGCAGTGAAGGGGGAAGGCCCCGCCACGAGCAGTACTTC
TRBV30,-,-,TRBJ2-5,CAWSQNRNRETQYF,TGTGCCTGGAGCCAGAATAGGAACCGAGAGACCCAGTACTTC
TRBV7-9,-,-,TRBJ2-1,CASSLGATRHYNEQFF,TGTGCCAGCAGCTTAGGAGCCACCCGGCACTACAATGAGCAGTTCTTC
TRBV7-9,-,-,TRBJ1-2,CASSLGLGDYTF,TGTGCCAGCAGCTTGGGCTTGGGTGACTACACCTTC
TRBV7-2,TRBD2,many,TRBJ2-7,CASSSREGPYEQYF,TGTGCCAGCAGCTCCCGGGAGGGCCCCTACGAGCAGTACTTC
TRBV6-5,-,many,TRBJ1-1,CASSPGDTEAFF,TGTGCCAGCAGTCCAGGGGACACTGAAGCTTTCTTT
TRBV5-1,-,many,TRBJ2-7,CASSGGVEQYF,TGCGCCAGCAGCGGGGGAGTCGAGCAGTACTTC
TRBV6-1,-,-,TRBJ2-2,CASSELGDTGELFF,TGTGCCAGCAGTGAATTGGGGGACACCGGGGAGCTGTTTTTT
TRBV10-3,-,many,TRBJ2-1,CAISEDREQFF,TGTGCCATCAGTGAGGACAGGGAGCAGTTCTTC
TRBV18,-,many,TRBJ1-3,CASSPGRNSGNTIYF,TGTGCCAGCTCGCCGGGACGCAACTCTGGAAACACCATATATTTT
TRBV7-9,TRBD2,-,TRBJ2-3,CASSLALRTSEVTQYF,TGTGCCAGCAGCTTAGCGCTTAGGACTAGCGAGGTTACGCAGTATTTT
TRBV29-1,-,many,TRBJ2-2,CSVERTSGKNTGELFF,TGCAGCGTTGAACGCACGTCCGGGAAGAACACCGGGGAGCTGTTTTTT
TRBV6-2/TRBV6-3,TRBD2,-,TRBJ2-5,CASLDFVAGDQETQYF,TGTGCCAGCTTGGATTTTGTAGCGGGAGACCAAGAGACCCAGTACTTC
TRBV5-1,-,few,TRBJ2-6,CASSYRDTASSGVNVLTF,TGCGCCAGCAGCTACCGGGACACTGCCTCCTCTGGGGTCAACGTCCTGACTTTC
TRBV6-1,-,few,TRBJ1-3,CASTTDQSGSRNTIYF,TGTGCCAGCACCACCGATCAATCAGGGTCGAGAAACACCATATATTTT
TRBV12-3/TRBV12-4,-,few,TRBJ1-1,CASSLGGAIPEAFF,TGTGCCAGCAGTTTAGGGGGGGCTATCCCTGAAGCTTTCTTT
TRBV12-5,-,many,TRBJ2-7,CASKLGGSYEQYF,TGTGCTAGTAAGCTCGGTGGGTCCTACGAGCAGTACTTC
TRBV6-1,-,few,TRBJ1-4,CASSEGKNWGTHYEKLFF,TGTGCCAGCAGTGAAGGGAAAAATTGGGGGACCCATTATGAAAAACTGTTTTTT
TRBV4-3,-,many,TRBJ2-3,CASSQEARGLTDTQYF,TGCGCCAGCAGCCAAGAGGCCAGGGGACTCACAGATACGCAGTATTTT
TRBV5-1,-,few,TRBJ1-2,CASSRTGDGYTF,TGCGCCAGCAGCCGGACCGGAGATGGCTACACCTTC